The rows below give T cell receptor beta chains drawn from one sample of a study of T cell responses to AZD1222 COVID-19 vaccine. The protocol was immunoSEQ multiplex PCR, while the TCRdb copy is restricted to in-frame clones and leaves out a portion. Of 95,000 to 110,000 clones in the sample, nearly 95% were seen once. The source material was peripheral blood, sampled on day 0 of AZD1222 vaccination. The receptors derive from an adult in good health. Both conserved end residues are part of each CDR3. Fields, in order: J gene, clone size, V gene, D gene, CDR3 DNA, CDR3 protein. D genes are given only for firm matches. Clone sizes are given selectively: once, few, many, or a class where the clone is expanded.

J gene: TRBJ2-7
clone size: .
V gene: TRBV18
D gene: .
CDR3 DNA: TGTGCCAGCTCACCAGGGACCTACGAGCAGTACTTC
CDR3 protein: CASSPGTYEQYF

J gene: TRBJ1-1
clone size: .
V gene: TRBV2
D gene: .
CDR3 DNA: TGTGCCAGCACATTTAGGGATGCTTTCTTT
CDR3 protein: CASTFRDAFF

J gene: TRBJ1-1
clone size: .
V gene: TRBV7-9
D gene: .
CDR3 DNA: TGTGCCAGCAGCCCCACGGCCCCTGAAGCTTTCTTT
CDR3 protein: CASSPTAPEAFF

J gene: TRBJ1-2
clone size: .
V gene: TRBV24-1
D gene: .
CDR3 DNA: TGTGCCACCAGTGATCCCAGCGGGGATAACTATGGCTACACCTTC
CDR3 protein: CATSDPSGDNYGYTF

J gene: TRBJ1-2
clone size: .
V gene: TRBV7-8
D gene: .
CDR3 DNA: TGTGCCAGCAGCTACTCACGACAGGAGGGCTACACCTTC
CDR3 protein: CASSYSRQEGYTF

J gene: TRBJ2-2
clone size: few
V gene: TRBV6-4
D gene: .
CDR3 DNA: TGTGCCAGCAGTGAGGGCACCGGGGAGCTGTTTTTT
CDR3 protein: CASSEGTGELFF

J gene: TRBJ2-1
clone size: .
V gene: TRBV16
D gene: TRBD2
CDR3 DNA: TGTGCCAGCAGCCCTCCGGTTAGCGGGAGTGGTGAGCAGTTCTTC
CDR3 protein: CASSPPVSGSGEQFF

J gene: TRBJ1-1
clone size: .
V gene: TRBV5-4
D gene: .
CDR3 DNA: TGTGCCAGCAGCAAAAACGGGAACAGCCTGAACACTGAAGCTTTCTTT
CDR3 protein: CASSKNGNSLNTEAFF

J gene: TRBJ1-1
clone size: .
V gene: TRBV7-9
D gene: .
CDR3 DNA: TGTGCCAGCAGCTTAGCGCCCTTTTGGCACACTGAAGCTTTCTTT
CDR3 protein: CASSLAPFWHTEAFF

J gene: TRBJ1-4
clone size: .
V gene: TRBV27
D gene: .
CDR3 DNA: TGTGCCAGCAGTTTCCTTCCTAATGAAAAACTGTTTTTT
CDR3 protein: CASSFLPNEKLFF

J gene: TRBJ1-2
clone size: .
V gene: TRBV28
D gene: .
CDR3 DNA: TGTGCCAGCAGTTTCACAGGGGGCTACACCTTC
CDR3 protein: CASSFTGGYTF

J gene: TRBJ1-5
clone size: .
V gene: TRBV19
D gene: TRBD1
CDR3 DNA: TGTGCCAGTACCCCAATCGATAGACAGGGGTATGTTAGCAATCAGCCCCAGCATTTT
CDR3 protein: CASTPIDRQGYVSNQPQHF

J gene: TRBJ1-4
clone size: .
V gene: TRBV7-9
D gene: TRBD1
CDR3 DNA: TGTGCCAGCAGGAGAGGGGGACAGGGAACTAATGAAAAACTGTTTTTT
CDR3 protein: CASRRGGQGTNEKLFF

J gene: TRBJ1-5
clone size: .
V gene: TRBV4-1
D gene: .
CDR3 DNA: TGCGCCAGCAGCCAAGAGGGGGGGAGTTTTAGCAATCAGCCCCAGCATTTT
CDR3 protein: CASSQEGGSFSNQPQHF

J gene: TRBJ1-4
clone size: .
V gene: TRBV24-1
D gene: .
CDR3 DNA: TGTGCCACCAGGGGGAATGAAAAACTGTTTTTT
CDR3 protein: CATRGNEKLFF

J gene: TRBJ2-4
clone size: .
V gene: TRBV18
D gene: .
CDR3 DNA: TGTGCCAGCTCACCAGGTGGGAATTTAGCCAAAAACATTCAGTACTTC
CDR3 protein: CASSPGGNLAKNIQYF

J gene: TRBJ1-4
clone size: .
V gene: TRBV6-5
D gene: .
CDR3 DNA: TGTGCCAGCCTACCCGAAACGGGAGATGAAAAACTGTTTTTT
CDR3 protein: CASLPETGDEKLFF

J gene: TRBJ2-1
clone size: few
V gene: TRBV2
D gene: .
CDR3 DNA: TGTGCCAGCGGGAAGGGAGCGCGCTACAATGAGCAGTTCTTC
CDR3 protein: CASGKGARYNEQFF

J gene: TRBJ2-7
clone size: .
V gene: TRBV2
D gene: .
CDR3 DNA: TGTGCCAGCAGTCAGGACGGATACGAGCAGTACTTC
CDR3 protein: CASSQDGYEQYF

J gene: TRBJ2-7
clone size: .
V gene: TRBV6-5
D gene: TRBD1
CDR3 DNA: TGTGCCAGCAGTTACTCGGGGGACAGGGGGCGACACGAGCAGTACTTC
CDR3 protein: CASSYSGDRGRHEQYF

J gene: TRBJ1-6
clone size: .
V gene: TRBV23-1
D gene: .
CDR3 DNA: TGCGCCAGCAGTGGTAACAGGCTTTCCTCGAGCTCCTATAATTCACCCCTCCACTTT
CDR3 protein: CASSGNRLSSSSYNSPLHF

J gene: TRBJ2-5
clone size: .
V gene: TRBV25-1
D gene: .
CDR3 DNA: TGTGCCAGCAGTGGGGGGGACACACTATTCCAAGAGACCCAGTACTTC
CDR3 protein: CASSGGDTLFQETQYF

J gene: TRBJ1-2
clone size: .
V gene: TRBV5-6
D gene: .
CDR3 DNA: TGTGCCAGCAGTCCGGTGGGGTCCCATACCTATGGCTACACCTTC
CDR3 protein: CASSPVGSHTYGYTF

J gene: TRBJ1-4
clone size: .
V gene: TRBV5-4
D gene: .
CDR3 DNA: TGTGCCAGCAGCCAGGATGGGGGAACTAATGAAAAACTGTTTTTT
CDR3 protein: CASSQDGGTNEKLFF

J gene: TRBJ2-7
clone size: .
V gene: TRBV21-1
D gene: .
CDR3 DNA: TGTGCCAACTATCCGGACAGGCCGCCACCGGGGTACGAGCAGTACTTC
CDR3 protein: CANYPDRPPPGYEQYF

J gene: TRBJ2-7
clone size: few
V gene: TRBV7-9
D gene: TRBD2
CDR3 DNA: TGTGCCAGCAGCTTGAGCGGGATAGTTTACTTC
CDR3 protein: CASSLSGIVYF

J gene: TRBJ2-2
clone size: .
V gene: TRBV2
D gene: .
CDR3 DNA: TGTGCCAGCAGTGCCACAGGGAACACCAGGGAGCTGTTTTTT
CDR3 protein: CASSATGNTRELFF

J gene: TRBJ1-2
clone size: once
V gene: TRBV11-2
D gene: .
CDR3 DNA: TGTGCCAGCAGCTTATCAGGGCCCAACTATGGCTACACCTTC
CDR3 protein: CASSLSGPNYGYTF

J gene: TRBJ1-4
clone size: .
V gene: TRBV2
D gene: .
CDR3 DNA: TGTGCCAGCAGGCCGGCACACGCAACTAATGAAAAACTGTTTTTT
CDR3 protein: CASRPAHATNEKLFF

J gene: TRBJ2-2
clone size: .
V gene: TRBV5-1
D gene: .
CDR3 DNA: TGCGCCAGCAGCTTCACTTCTAGTGACACCGGGGAGCTGTTTTTT
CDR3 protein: CASSFTSSDTGELFF

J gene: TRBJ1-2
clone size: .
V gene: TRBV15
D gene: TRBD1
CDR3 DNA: TGTGCCACCAGCAGAGACCGGGACAGGGTAAACTATGGCTACACCTTC
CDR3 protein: CATSRDRDRVNYGYTF

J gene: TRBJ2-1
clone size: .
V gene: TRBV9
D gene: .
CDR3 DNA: TGTGCCAGCAGCCAGAACAATGAGCAGTTCTTC
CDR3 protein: CASSQNNEQFF

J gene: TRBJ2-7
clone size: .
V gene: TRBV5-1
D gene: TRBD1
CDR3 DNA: TGCGCCAGCAGCTTGGCGACAGGGACGGGGTACGAGCAGTACTTC
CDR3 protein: CASSLATGTGYEQYF

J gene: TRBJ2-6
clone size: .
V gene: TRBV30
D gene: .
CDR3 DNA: TGTGCCTGGAGTACCTTAGGCTCTGGGGCCAACGTCCTGACTTTC
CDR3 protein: CAWSTLGSGANVLTF

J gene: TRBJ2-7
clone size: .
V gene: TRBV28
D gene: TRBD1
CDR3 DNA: TGTGCCAGCAGTCTACCCGGGACAGGGAGTTACGAGCAGTACTTC
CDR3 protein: CASSLPGTGSYEQYF

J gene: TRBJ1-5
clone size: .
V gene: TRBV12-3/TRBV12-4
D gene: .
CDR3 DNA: TGTGCCAGCAGTCCCCCCCATCAGCCCCAGCATTTT
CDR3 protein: CASSPPHQPQHF

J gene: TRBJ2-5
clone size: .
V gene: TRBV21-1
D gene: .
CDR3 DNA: TGTGCCAGCAGCAACCAAGAGACCCAGTACTTC
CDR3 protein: CASSNQETQYF

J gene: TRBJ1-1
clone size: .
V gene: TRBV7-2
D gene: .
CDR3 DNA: TGTGCCAGCAGTCTACAGTGGAACACTGAAGCTTTCTTT
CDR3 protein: CASSLQWNTEAFF

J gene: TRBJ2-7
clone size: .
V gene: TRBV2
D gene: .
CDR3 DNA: TGTGCCAGCAAGGAAGGGGCCTACGAGCAGTACTTC
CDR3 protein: CASKEGAYEQYF

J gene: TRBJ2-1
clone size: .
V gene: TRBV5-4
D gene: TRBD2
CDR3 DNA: TGTGCCAGCAGCTTCCCAGCGGGAGAGCAGTTCTTC
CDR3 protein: CASSFPAGEQFF

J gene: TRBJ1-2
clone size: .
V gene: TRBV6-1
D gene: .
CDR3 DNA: TGTGCCAGCAGTGAAGCGGGGGCTTTCGACAACCTCTATGGCTACACCTTC
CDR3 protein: CASSEAGAFDNLYGYTF

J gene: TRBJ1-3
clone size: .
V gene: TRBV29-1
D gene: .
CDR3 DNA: TGCAGCGATGTCCCCATCTCTGGAAACACCATATATTTT
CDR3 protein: CSDVPISGNTIYF

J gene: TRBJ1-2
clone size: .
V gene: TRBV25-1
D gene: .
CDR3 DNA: TGTGCCAGCAGTCCGTCAATCGTCAGGGGATATGGCTACACCTTC
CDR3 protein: CASSPSIVRGYGYTF

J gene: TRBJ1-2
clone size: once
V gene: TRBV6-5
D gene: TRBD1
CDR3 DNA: TGTGCCAGCAGGGCGACAGGGGGTGATGGCTACACCTTC
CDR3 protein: CASRATGGDGYTF

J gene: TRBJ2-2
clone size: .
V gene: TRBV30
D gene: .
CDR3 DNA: TGTGCCTGGACCTACACCGGGGAGCTGTTTTTT
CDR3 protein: CAWTYTGELFF

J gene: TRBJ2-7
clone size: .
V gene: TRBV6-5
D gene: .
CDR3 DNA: TGTGCCAGCAGTAGCCCTGAGAACGAGTACGGCGAGCAGTACTTC
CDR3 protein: CASSSPENEYGEQYF

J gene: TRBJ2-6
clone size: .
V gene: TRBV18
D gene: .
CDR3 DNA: TGTGCCAGCTCACTGGGGACTCCTGGGGCCAACGTCCTGACTTTC
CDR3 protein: CASSLGTPGANVLTF

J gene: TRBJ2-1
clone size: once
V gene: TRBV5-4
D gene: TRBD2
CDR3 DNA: TGTGCCAGCAGACTAGCGCACACGGGGGGGAATGAGCAGTTCTTC
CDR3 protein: CASRLAHTGGNEQFF

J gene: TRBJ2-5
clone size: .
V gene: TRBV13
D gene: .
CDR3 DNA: TGTGCCAGCAGTTTGATCCCCCCGGGGCCGAGGGAAGAGACCCAGTACTTC
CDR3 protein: CASSLIPPGPREETQYF

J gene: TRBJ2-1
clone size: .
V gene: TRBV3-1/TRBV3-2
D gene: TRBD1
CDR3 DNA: TGTGCCAGCAGCCAAGATATGAGGACAGGGATGTGGAATGAGCAGTTCTTC
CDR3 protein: CASSQDMRTGMWNEQFF

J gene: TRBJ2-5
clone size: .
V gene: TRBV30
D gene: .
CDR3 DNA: TGTGCCTGGGGGGGCGAGACCCAGTACTTC
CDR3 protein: CAWGGETQYF

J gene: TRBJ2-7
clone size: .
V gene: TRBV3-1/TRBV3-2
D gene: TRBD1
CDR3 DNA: TGTGCCAGCAGCCCGGGACAGGGTTCCTACGAGCAGTACTTC
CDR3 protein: CASSPGQGSYEQYF

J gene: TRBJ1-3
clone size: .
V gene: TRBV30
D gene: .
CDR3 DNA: TGTGCCTGGAGTGTACCGGGAAACACCATATATTTT
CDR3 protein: CAWSVPGNTIYF

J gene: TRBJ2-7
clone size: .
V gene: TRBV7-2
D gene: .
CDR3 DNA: TGTGCCAGCAGCTCCTCCCGTGTAGGGACCTACGAGCAGTACTTC
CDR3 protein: CASSSSRVGTYEQYF

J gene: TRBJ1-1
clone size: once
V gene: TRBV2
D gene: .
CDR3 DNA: TGTGCCAGCAGTGTGCTAACGGGCACTGAAGCTTTCTTT
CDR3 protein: CASSVLTGTEAFF

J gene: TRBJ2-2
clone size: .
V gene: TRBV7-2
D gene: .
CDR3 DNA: TGTGCCAGCAGCCACATCAGACAGAACACCGGGGAGCTGTTTTTT
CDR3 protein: CASSHIRQNTGELFF

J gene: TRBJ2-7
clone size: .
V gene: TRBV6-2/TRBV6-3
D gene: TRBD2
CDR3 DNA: TGTGCCAGCAGCCAGCGGGAGGGGGTTTGGGAGCAGTACTTC
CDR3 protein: CASSQREGVWEQYF

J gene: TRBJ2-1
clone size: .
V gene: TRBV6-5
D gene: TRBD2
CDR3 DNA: TGTGCCAGCAGTTTAGGTAGCGGGAGACGGCACAATGAGCAGTTCTTC
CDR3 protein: CASSLGSGRRHNEQFF

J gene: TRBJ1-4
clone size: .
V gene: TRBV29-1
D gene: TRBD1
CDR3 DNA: TGCAGCGCCAGGGGGGGGCATTTAAATGAAAAACTGTTTTTT
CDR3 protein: CSARGGHLNEKLFF